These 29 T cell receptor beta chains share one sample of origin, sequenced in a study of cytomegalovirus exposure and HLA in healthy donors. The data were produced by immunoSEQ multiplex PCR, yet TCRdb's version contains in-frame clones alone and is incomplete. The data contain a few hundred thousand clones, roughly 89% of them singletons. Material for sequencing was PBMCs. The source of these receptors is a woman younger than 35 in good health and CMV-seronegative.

The CDR3 loop reads CASRQGARGGTEAFF. CDR3 in DNA: TGTGCCAGCAGACAGGGGGCGAGAGGCGGCACTGAAGCTTTCTTT. The V and J genes are TRBV9 and TRBJ1-1, with 9 bases matching TRBD1. V shed 5 bases and J 4 bases; nucleotides not matched to a gene: 9. The CDR3 spans 15 residues. Looked up from germline, CDR1 is SGDLS and CDR2 is YYNGEE.

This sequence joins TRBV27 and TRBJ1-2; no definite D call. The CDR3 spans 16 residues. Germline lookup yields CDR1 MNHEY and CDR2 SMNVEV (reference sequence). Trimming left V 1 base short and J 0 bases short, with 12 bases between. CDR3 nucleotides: TGTGCCAGCAGTTTATGGGCAGGTGACCCTAACTATGGCTACACCTTC. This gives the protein CASSLWAGDPNYGYTF.

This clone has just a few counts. Written as DNA, the CDR3 is TGTGCCAGCGTCGACAACGAGCAGTACTTC. Protein product: CASVDNEQYF. The gene calls are TRBV2 and TRBJ2-7; D gene ambiguous. Germline values: CDR1 SNHLY, CDR2 FYNNEI. The CDR3 has 10 amino acids. V lost 8 bases and J lost 5, with 7 bases in between.

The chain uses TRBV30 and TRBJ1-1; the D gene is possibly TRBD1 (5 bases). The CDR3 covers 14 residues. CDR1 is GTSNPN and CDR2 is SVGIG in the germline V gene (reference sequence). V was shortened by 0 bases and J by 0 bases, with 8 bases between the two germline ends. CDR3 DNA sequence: TGTGCCTGGAGTGTCGACAGCATGAACACTGAAGCTTTCTTT. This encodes CAWSVDSMNTEAFF. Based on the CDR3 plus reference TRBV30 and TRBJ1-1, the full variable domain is SQTIHQWPATLVQPVGSPLSLECTVEGTSNPNLYWYRQAAGRGLQLLFYSVGIGQISSEVPQNLSASRPQDRQFILSSKKLLLSDSGFYLCAWSVDSMNTEAFFGQGTRLTVV.

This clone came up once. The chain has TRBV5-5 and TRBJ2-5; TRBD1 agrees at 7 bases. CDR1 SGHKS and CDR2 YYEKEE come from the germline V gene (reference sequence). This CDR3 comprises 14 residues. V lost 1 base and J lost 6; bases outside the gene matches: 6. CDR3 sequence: CASSLTMGQQTQYF. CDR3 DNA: TGTGCCAGCAGCTTGACCATGGGACAGCAGACCCAGTACTTC.

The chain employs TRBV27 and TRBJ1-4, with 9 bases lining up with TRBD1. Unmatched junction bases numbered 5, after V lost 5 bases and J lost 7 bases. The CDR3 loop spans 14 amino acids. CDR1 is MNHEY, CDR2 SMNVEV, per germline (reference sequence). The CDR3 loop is CASSLGTGTEKLFF. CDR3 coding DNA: TGTGCCAGCAGTCTCGGGACAGGGACTGAAAAACTGTTTTTT. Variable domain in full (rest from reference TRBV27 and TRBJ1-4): EAQVTQNPRYLITVTGKKLTVTCSQNMNHEYMSWYRQDPGLGLRQIYYSMNVEVTDKGDVPEGYKVSRKEKRNFPLILESPSPNQTSLYFCASSLGTGTEKLFFGSGTQLSVL.

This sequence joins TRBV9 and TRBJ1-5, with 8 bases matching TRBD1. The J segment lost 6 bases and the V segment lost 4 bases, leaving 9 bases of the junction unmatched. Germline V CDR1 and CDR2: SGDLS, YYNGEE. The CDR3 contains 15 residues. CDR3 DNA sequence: TGTGCCAGCAGCCTAGGACAGGGCGCGGGTCAGCCCCAGCATTTT. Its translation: CASSLGQGAGQPQHF.

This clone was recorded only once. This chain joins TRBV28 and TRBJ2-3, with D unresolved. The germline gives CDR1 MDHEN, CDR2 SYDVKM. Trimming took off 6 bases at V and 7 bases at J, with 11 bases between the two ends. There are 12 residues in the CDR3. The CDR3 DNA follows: TGTGCCAGCAGCACCTTACTCTATACGCAGTATTTT. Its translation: CASSTLLYTQYF. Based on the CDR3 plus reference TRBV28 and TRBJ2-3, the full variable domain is DVKVTQSSRYLVKRTGEKVFLECVQDMDHENMFWYRQDPGLGLRLIYFSYDVKMKEKGDIPEGYSVSREKKERFSLILESASTNQTSMYLCASSTLLYTQYFGPGTRLTVL.

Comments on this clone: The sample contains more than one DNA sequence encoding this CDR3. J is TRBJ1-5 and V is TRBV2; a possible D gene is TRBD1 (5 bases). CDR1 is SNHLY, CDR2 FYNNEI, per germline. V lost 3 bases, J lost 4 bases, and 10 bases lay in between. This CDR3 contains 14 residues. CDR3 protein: CASSEGGLNQPQHF. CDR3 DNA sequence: TGTGCCAGCAGTGAGGGGGGACTGAATCAGCCCCAGCATTTT.

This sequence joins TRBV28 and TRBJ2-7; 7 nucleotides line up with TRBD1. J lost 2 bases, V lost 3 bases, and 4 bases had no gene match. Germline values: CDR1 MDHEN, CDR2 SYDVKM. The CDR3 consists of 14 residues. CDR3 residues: CASSFQGVPYEQYF. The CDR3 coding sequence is TGTGCCAGCAGTTTTCAGGGGGTTCCCTACGAGCAGTACTTC. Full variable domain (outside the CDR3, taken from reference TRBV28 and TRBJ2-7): DVKVTQSSRYLVKRTGEKVFLECVQDMDHENMFWYRQDPGLGLRLIYFSYDVKMKEKGDIPEGYSVSREKKERFSLILESASTNQTSMYLCASSFQGVPYEQYFGPGTRLTVT.

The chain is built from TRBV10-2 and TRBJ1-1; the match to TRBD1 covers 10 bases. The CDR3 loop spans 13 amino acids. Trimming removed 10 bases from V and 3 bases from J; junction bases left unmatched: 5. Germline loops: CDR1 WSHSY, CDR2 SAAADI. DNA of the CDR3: TGCGCCACTCGAGGGACAGGGGACACTGAAGCTTTCTTT. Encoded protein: CATRGTGDTEAFF.

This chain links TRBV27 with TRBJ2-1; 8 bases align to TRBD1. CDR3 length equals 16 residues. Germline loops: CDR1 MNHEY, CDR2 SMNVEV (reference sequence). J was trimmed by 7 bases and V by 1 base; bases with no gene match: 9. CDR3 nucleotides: TGTGCCAGCAGTTTATTCCAGCGACAGGGGAGAAATGAGCAGTTCTTC. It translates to CASSLFQRQGRNEQFF.

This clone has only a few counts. DNA of the CDR3: TGTGCCAGCATGGCCACCTACGAGCAGTACTTC. Amino acids: CASMATYEQYF. The chain links TRBV2 to TRBJ2-7; no reliable D call. Germline lookup yields CDR1 SNHLY and CDR2 FYNNEI. V lost 7 bases to trimming and J lost 2 bases, with 6 bases between them. The CDR3 is 11 amino acids.

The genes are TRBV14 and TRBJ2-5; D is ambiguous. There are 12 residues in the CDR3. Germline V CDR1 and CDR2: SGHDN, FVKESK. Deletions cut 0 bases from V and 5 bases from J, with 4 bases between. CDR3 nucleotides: TGTGCCAGCAGCCAAGACGGGGAGACCCAGTACTTC. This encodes CASSQDGETQYF.

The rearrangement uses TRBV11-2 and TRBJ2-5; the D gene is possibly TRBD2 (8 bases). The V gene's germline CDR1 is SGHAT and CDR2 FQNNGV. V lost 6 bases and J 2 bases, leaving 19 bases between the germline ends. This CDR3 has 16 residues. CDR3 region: CASRPGGGARQETQYF. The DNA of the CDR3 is TGTGCCAGCAGACCGGGAGGGGGCGCGAGGCAAGAGACCCAGTACTTC.

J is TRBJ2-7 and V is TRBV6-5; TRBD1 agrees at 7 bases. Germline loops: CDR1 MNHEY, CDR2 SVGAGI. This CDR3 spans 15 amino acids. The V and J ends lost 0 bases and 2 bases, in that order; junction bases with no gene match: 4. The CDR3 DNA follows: TGTGCCAGCAGTTACTCGGGGACAGCAGCCTACGAGCAGTACTTC. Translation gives CASSYSGTAAYEQYF.

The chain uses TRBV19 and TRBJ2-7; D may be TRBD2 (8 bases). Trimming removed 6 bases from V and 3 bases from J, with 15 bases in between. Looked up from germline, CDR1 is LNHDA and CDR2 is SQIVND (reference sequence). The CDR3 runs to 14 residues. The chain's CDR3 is CASSRGGQNYEQYF. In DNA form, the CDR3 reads TGTGCCAGTAGCCGGGGGGGACAGAACTACGAGCAGTACTTC.

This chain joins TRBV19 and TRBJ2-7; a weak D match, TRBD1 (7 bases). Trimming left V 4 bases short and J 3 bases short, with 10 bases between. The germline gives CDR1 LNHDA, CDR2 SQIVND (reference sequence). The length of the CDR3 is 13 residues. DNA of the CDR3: TGTGCCAGTAGTACCCAGGGGGGCTACGAGCAGTACTTC. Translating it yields CASSTQGGYEQYF.

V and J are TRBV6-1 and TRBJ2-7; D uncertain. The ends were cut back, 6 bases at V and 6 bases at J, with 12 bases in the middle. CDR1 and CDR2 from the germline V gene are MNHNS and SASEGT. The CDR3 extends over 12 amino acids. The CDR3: CASSPISGEQYF. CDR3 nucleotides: TGTGCCAGCAGCCCAATCTCCGGCGAGCAGTACTTC.

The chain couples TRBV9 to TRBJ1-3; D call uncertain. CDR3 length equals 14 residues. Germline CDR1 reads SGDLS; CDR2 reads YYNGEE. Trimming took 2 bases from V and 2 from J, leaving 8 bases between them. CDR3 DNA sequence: TGTGCCAGCAGCGTGGGGAGCCCTGGAAACACCATATATTTT. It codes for CASSVGSPGNTIYF.

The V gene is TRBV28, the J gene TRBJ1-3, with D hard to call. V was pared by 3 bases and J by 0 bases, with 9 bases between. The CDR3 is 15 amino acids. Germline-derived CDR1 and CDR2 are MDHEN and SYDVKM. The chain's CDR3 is CASSLRAYSGNTIYF. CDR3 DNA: TGTGCCAGCAGTTTGCGGGCGTACTCTGGAAACACCATATATTTT.

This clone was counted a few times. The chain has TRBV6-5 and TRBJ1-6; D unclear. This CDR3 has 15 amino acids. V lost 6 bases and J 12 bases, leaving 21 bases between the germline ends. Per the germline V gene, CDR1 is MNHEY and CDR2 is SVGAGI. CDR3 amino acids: CASRRDRRNRGPLHF. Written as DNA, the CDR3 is TGTGCCAGCAGACGGGATAGAAGGAATCGGGGACCCCTCCACTTT.

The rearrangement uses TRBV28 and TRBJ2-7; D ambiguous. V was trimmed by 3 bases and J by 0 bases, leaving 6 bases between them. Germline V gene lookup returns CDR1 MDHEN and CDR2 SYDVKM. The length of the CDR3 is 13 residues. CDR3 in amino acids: CASSLPSSYEQYF. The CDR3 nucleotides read TGTGCCAGCAGTTTGCCTAGCTCCTACGAGCAGTACTTC.

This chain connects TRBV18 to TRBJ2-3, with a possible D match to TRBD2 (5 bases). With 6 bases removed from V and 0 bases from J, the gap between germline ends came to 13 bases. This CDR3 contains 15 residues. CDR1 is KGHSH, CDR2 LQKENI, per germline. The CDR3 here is CASSQSGPSTDTQYF. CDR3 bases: TGTGCCAGCTCTCAGAGCGGACCTAGCACAGATACGCAGTATTTT.

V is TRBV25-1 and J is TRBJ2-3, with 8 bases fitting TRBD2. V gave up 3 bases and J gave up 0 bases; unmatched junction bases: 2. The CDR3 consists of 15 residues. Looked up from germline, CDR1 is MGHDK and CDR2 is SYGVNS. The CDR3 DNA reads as TGTGCCAGCAGTGAGACTAGCGCGAGCACAGATACGCAGTATTTT. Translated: CASSETSASTDTQYF.

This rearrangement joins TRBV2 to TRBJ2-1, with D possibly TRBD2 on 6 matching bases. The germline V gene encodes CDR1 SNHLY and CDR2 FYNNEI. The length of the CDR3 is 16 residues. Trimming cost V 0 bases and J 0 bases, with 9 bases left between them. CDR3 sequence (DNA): TGTGCCAGCAGTGAAGCGGTCGGGAGCTCCTACAATGAGCAGTTCTTC. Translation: CASSEAVGSSYNEQFF. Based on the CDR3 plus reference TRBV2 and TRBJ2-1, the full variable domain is EPEVTQTPSHQVTQMGQEVILRCVPISNHLYFYWYRQILGQKVEFLVSFYNNEISEKSEIFDDQFSVERPDGSNFTLKIRSTKLEDSAMYFCASSEAVGSSYNEQFFGPGTRLTVL.

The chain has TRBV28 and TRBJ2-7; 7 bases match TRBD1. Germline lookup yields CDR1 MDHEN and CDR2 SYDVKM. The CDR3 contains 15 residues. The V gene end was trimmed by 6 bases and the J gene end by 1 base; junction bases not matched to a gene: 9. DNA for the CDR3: TGTGCCAGCAGCCCGCCAGGGGGATATTCCTACGAGCAGTACTTC. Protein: CASSPPGGYSYEQYF.

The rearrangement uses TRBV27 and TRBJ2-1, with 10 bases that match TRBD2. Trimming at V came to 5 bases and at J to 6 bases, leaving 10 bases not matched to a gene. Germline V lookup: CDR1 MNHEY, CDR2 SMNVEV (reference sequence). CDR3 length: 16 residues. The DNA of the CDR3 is TGTGCCAGCAGTGCCAGACTAGCGGGTAAGGTCAATGAGCAGTTCTTC. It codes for CASSARLAGKVNEQFF.

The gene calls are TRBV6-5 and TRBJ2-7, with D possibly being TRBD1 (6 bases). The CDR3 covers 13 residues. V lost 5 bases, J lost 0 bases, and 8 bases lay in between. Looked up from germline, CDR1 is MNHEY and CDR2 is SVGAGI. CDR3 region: CASSPGHSYEQYF. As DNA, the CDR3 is TGTGCCAGCAGTCCGGGACACTCCTACGAGCAGTACTTC.